This T cell receptor (beta chain) was obtained from a study of T cell changes during pregnancy in multiple sclerosis. Produced via immunoSEQ multiplex PCR; TCRdb's table is partial and in-frame only. The table includes 40,000 to 45,000 clones, roughly 92% detected once. V was trimmed by 3 bases and J by 2 bases, leaving 2 bases between them. This CDR3 is built from 11 residues. Germline V lookup: CDR1 WSHSY, CDR2 SAAADI. V usage is TRBV10-2 and J usage is TRBJ2-7; no reliable D call. This sequence originates from a female donor with multiple sclerosis, enrolled in a pregnancy study. Sequenced material: peripheral blood. CDR3 DNA: TGCGCCAGCAGTGATCCCTACGAGCAGTACTTC. Its translation is CASSDPYEQYF.